This TCR beta chain derives from a study of T cell responses to AZD1222 COVID-19 vaccine. The data were produced by immunoSEQ multiplex PCR, yet TCRdb's version contains in-frame clones alone and is incomplete. The data show more than 95,000 clones, with approximately 90% seen just once and approximately 7.5% held by the top ten. This CDR3 comprises 16 residues. V shed 2 bases and J shed 9 bases, with 20 bases lying between them. Germline CDR1 SEHNR, CDR2 FQNEAQ (reference sequence). Sequencing used peripheral blood, obtained on day 0 of AZD1222 vaccination. The J gene is TRBJ2-1, the V gene TRBV7-9, with D possibly being TRBD2 (5 bases). This clonotype was obtained from an adult in good health. The CDR3, as DNA: TGTGCCAGCAGCTTAAATCGGGTGGGAGCGATGGGTGAGCAGTTCTTC. This codes for CASSLNRVGAMGEQFF. The entire variable domain, with the rest obtained from reference TRBV7-9 and TRBJ2-1, is as follows: DTGVSQNPRHKITKRGQNVTFRCDPISEHNRLYWYRQTLGQGPEFLTYFQNEAQLEKSRLLSDRFSAERPKGSFSTLEIQRTEQGDSAMYLCASSLNRVGAMGEQFFGPGTRLTVL.